These 22 T cell receptor beta chains share one sample of origin, sequenced in a study of T cell changes during pregnancy in multiple sclerosis. Produced via immunoSEQ multiplex PCR; TCRdb's table is partial and in-frame only. The data hold roughly 66,000 clones, with around 93% observed a single time. This specimen consisted of peripheral blood, obtained in the first trimester of pregnancy. These receptors originate from a female donor with multiple sclerosis, enrolled in a pregnancy study.

The J gene is TRBJ1-2, the V gene TRBV19; 8 bases agree with TRBD1. This CDR3 is built from 15 residues. Germline V lookup: CDR1 LNHDA, CDR2 SQIVND (reference sequence). V gave up 3 bases and J gave up 5 bases; unmatched junction bases: 8. CDR3 protein: CASSIIQGARYGYTF. The CDR3 DNA reads as TGTGCCAGTAGTATTATTCAGGGGGCGAGATATGGCTACACCTTC.

This chain joins TRBV7-5 and TRBJ2-1; the table assigns TRBD2, which was not confirmed against the DNA. TRBV7-5 represents a pseudogene. The CDR3 has 15 amino acids. The CDR3 coding sequence is TGTGCCAGAAGCTCCCGGGGGGCTATGGAAGTTGAGCAGTTCTTC. It codes for CARSSRGAMEVEQFF.

The CDR3 nucleotides read TGCGCCAGCAGCTTGACTAGCGGGTCGCCCGGGGAGCTGTTTTTT. Translation: CASSLTSGSPGELFF. The chain recombines TRBV5-1 with TRBJ2-2; 9 bases fit TRBD2. The CDR3 runs to 15 residues. Germline V gene data show CDR1 as SGHRS and CDR2 as YFSETQ. Trimming took 1 base from V and 6 from J; bases not matched to a gene: 4.

This chain joins TRBV19 and TRBJ1-1; 8 nucleotides agree with TRBD1. The CDR3 spans 16 residues. V shed 1 base and J 0 bases; nucleotides not matched to a gene: 4. From germline, CDR1 is LNHDA and CDR2 SQIVND (reference sequence). CDR3 residues: CASSIGTGIMNTEAFF. The CDR3 DNA sequence: TGTGCCAGTAGTATAGGGACAGGGATAATGAACACTGAAGCTTTCTTT.

The chain joins TRBV20-1 to TRBJ1-1; 7 nucleotides agree with TRBD1. This CDR3 is 11 amino acids long. Germline V lookup: CDR1 DFQATT, CDR2 SNEGSKA (reference sequence). V dropped 7 bases and J dropped 4; count of bases not matched to a gene: 3. CDR3 region: CSVTGLTEAFF. In nucleotides, the CDR3 is TGCAGTGTGACAGGGCTCACTGAAGCTTTCTTT.

V and J are TRBV11-3 and TRBJ2-1; D is unresolved. Germline lookup yields CDR1 SGHNT and CDR2 YENEEA. The V end lost 4 bases, the J end lost 5 bases, and 18 bases lay between the germline ends. The CDR3 has 16 amino acids. CDR3 DNA: TGTGCCAGCAGCTCGGTAAGCCCTCTCTTGAACAATGAGCAGTTCTTC. Amino acids: CASSSVSPLLNNEQFF.

The chain uses TRBV10-3 and TRBJ2-1; the D gene is possibly TRBD2 (5 bases). V dropped 6 bases and J dropped 7 bases, with 16 bases sitting between them. Germline V CDR1 and CDR2: ENHRY, SYGVKD. The CDR3 runs to 14 residues. The CDR3 sequence: CAIRTTGSSNEQFF. In DNA, the CDR3 is TGTGCCATCAGAACAACGGGGAGTTCAAATGAGCAGTTCTTC.

This rearrangement joins TRBV27 to TRBJ1-4; 9 positions match TRBD1. The germline V gene encodes CDR1 MNHEY and CDR2 SMNVEV (reference sequence). Trimming at V came to 5 bases and at J to 8 bases, leaving 12 bases not matched to a gene. CDR3 length: 16 amino acids. CDR3 DNA: TGTGCCAGCAGTCCCCGCCGGGACAGGGTAGAGGAAAAACTGTTTTTT. Translated, it gives CASSPRRDRVEEKLFF.

This clone has more than one count but fewer than ten. The chain carries TRBV6-4 and TRBJ2-1; TRBD2 matches at 8 bases. CDR3 length equals 14 residues. J was trimmed by 6 bases and V by 6 bases; bases with no gene match: 7. Germline V lookup: CDR1 MRHNA, CDR2 SNTAGT. The CDR3 sequence is CASSSGGPSNEQFF. The CDR3 nucleotides read TGTGCCAGCAGCTCGGGAGGGCCCTCCAATGAGCAGTTCTTC.

This chain links TRBV19 with TRBJ2-3; D ambiguous. CDR1 and CDR2 (germline): LNHDA, SQIVND (reference sequence). This CDR3 is 11 amino acids long. Here the CDR3 DNA reads TGTGCTAATAGCCTATCAGATACGCAGTATTTT. It encodes CANSLSDTQYF.

V usage is TRBV28 and J usage is TRBJ2-7, with a possible D match to TRBD2 (5 bases). Trimming removed 1 base at V and 3 bases at J, with 7 bases between. Germline V gene sequence: CDR1 MDHEN, CDR2 SYDVKM. The CDR3 is made up of 13 amino acids. The CDR3 spells CASSLSRDYEQYF. The DNA of the CDR3 is TGTGCCAGCAGTTTATCACGGGACTACGAGCAGTACTTC.

The V and J genes are TRBV7-2 and TRBJ1-1; maybe TRBD1 (5 bases). The CDR3 totals 16 residues. CDR1 is SGHTA and CDR2 is FQGNSA in the germline V gene. The V and J ends lost 5 bases and 5 bases respectively, with 21 bases between them. Written as DNA, the CDR3 is TGTGCCAGCAGCCTTCTCGCGGGGCCCCCGGGGACTGAAGCTTTCTTT. Translating gives CASSLLAGPPGTEAFF.

This chain joins TRBV5-6 and TRBJ1-2; a weak D match, TRBD1 (5 bases). CDR1 is SGHDT, CDR2 YYEEEE, per germline. The ends were cut back, 7 bases at V and 8 bases at J, with 24 bases in the middle. This CDR3 spans 15 amino acids. The chain's CDR3 is CASGEPRQGTGGYTF. The CDR3 DNA reads TGTGCCAGCGGCGAACCGCGGCAGGGAACAGGCGGCTACACCTTC.

This chain joins TRBV9 and TRBJ1-4, with TRBD1 matching 9 bases. V shed 3 bases, J shed 6 bases, and the junction held 6 bases outside the gene matches. Per germline, CDR1 SGDLS and CDR2 YYNGEE. This CDR3 is built from 15 residues. The CDR3 region has the DNA TGTGCCAGCAGCGCCGACAGGGACAGGGATGAAAAACTGTTTTTT. Its protein product is CASSADRDRDEKLFF.

The CDR3 reads CASNFRASGRRNEQFF. The CDR3 coding sequence is TGTGCCAGCAATTTTAGGGCTAGCGGGAGGCGCAATGAGCAGTTCTTC. The chain uses TRBV28 and TRBJ2-1; 11 nucleotides agree with TRBD2. Germline V gene data show CDR1 as MDHEN and CDR2 as SYDVKM. V trimming: 7 bases; J trimming: 6 bases; junction bases outside the gene matches: 11. The length of the CDR3 is 16 residues.

This clone was counted a single time. The junction departs from germline at one end; a sequencing error may be responsible. The rearrangement joins TRBV7-7 to TRBJ2-1; 14 bases are shared with TRBD2. Germline-derived CDR1 and CDR2 are SSHAT and FNYEAQ (reference sequence). This CDR3 spans 15 amino acids. CDR3 coding DNA: TGTGCTAGCAGCGGGGGACTAGCGGGAGATGATGAGCAGTTCTTC. As protein: CASSGGLAGDDEQFF.

J is TRBJ1-1 and V is TRBV29-1, with D uncertain. The CDR3 is 12 amino acids. V was cut by 7 bases and J by 0 bases, with 9 bases left in between. CDR1 and CDR2 from the germline V gene are SQVTM and ANQGSEA. The CDR3 spells CSGGGMNTEAFF. Here the CDR3 DNA reads TGCAGCGGGGGAGGGATGAACACTGAAGCTTTCTTT. Combining the CDR3 with reference TRBV29-1 and TRBJ1-1 gives the whole variable domain SAVISQKPSRDICQRGTSLTIQCQVDSQVTMMFWYRQQPGQSLTLIATANQGSEATYESGFVIDKFPISRPNLTFSTLTVSNMSPEDSSIYLCSGGGMNTEAFFGQGTRLTVV.

The gene calls are TRBV10-3 and TRBJ1-2, with D unresolved. Germline-derived CDR1 and CDR2 are ENHRY and SYGVKD. Trimming took 3 bases from V and 2 from J, leaving 13 bases between them. The CDR3 covers 15 residues. The DNA of the CDR3 is TGTGCCATCAGTGATCTACAGAGGGAGAACTATGGCTACACCTTC. Protein sequence: CAISDLQRENYGYTF.

CDR3 bases: TGTGCCAGCTCACCCGGGACAGGGTTCTACGAGCAGTACTTC. Its translation is CASSPGTGFYEQYF. This chain connects TRBV18 to TRBJ2-7; the match to TRBD1 covers 9 bases. J was trimmed by 3 bases and V by 3 bases; bases with no gene match: 3. The CDR3 runs to 14 residues. Germline values: CDR1 KGHSH, CDR2 LQKENI.

The chain employs TRBV6-6 and TRBJ1-3; a weak D match, TRBD1 (6 bases). Germline-derived CDR1 and CDR2 are MNHNY and SVGAGI (reference sequence). The CDR3 has 16 residues. Trimming cost V 1 base and J 0 bases, with 10 bases left between them. The CDR3: CASSYLGGSSGNTIYF. The CDR3 DNA reads TGTGCCAGCAGTTACTTAGGGGGAAGCTCTGGAAACACCATATATTTT.

This clone came up a few times. The chain joins TRBV28 to TRBJ2-2, with TRBD2 as a possible D gene (6 bases). CDR3 length equals 14 residues. The V gene's germline CDR1 is MDHEN and CDR2 SYDVKM. Trimming removed 3 bases from V and 5 bases from J, with 10 bases in between. CDR3 residues: CASSLGLPTGELFF. The CDR3 DNA reads as TGTGCCAGCAGTTTGGGACTTCCGACCGGGGAGCTGTTTTTT.

The chain has TRBV5-6 and TRBJ2-7, with 13 bases aligning to TRBD2. V dropped 1 base and J dropped 0; count of bases not matched to a gene: 7. The CDR3 contains 18 residues. Germline V gene lookup returns CDR1 SGHDT and CDR2 YYEEEE. CDR3 in amino acids: CASSLRTSGRPISYEQYF. In nucleotides, the CDR3 is TGTGCCAGCAGCTTGAGGACTAGCGGGAGACCGATCTCCTACGAGCAGTACTTC.